The 27 T cell receptor beta chains below all came from one sample that was sequenced in a study of Ad26.COV2.S vaccination and SARS-CoV-2 variants. The data were produced by immunoSEQ multiplex PCR, yet TCRdb's version contains in-frame clones alone and is incomplete. The sample lists approximately 97,000 clones; over 60% were seen once. This specimen was peripheral blood, taken after recovery from COVID-19. The receptors shown here come from a human donor who had recovered from COVID-19.

CDR3 protein: CASSSWTGINTGELFF. The CDR3 nucleotides read TGTGCCAGCAGCTCCTGGACAGGAATTAACACCGGGGAGCTGTTTTTT. The genes are TRBV11-2 and TRBJ2-2; TRBD1 aligns across 7 bases. V dropped 4 bases and J dropped 2; count of bases not matched to a gene: 7. In germline, CDR1 is SGHAT, CDR2 FQNNGV. The CDR3 length is 16 residues.

The chain recombines TRBV2 with TRBJ1-6; perhaps TRBD1 as D (5 bases). The CDR3 sequence is 16 residues long. Germline loops: CDR1 SNHLY, CDR2 FYNNEI. The V and J ends lost 2 bases and 5 bases respectively, with 13 bases between them. CDR3 loop: CASSERQGWDNSPLHF. The DNA for the CDR3 is TGTGCCAGCAGTGAAAGGCAGGGTTGGGATAATTCACCCCTCCACTTT.

The rearrangement uses TRBV9 and TRBJ2-5; unclear D gene. Trimming pared 0 bases from V and 5 bases from J, leaving 11 bases between. The germline V gene encodes CDR1 SGDLS and CDR2 YYNGEE. This CDR3 comprises 14 residues. CDR3 sequence: CASSVDLGTETQYF. The CDR3 coding sequence is TGTGCCAGCAGCGTAGATTTGGGAACCGAGACCCAGTACTTC.

CDR3 sequence (DNA): TGTGCCAGCAGACCTACAGGGGGGGAGACCCAGTACTTC. Encoded protein: CASRPTGGETQYF. The chain is built from TRBV7-9 and TRBJ2-5; the match to TRBD1 covers 8 bases. Trimming took 6 bases from V and 5 from J; bases not matched to a gene: 5. This CDR3 has 13 residues. Germline values: CDR1 SEHNR, CDR2 FQNEAQ (reference sequence).

The chain recombines TRBV20-1 with TRBJ1-4, with D maybe TRBD1 (5 bases). V lost 5 bases to trimming and J lost 13 bases, with 11 bases between them. The CDR3 has 10 amino acids. Germline CDR1 reads DFQATT; CDR2 reads SNEGSKA (reference sequence). The CDR3 sequence is CSASRGGLFF. The DNA for the CDR3 is TGCAGTGCTTCACGGGGGGGACTGTTTTTT.

The gene calls are TRBV18 and TRBJ2-7, with 7 bases that match TRBD1. Germline values: CDR1 KGHSH, CDR2 LQKENI. With V trimmed by 4 bases and J by 4 bases, 13 bases remained unmatched. The CDR3 extends over 16 amino acids. The CDR3 protein is CASSLRTGPTPYEQYF. CDR3 bases: TGTGCCAGCTCACTCCGGACAGGTCCAACGCCGTACGAGCAGTACTTC.

The CDR3 DNA follows: TGTGCCAGCAGCTTAGCGGTCCGAGGACAGGGATCAGACGAGCAGTACTTC. As protein: CASSLAVRGQGSDEQYF. The chain combines TRBV7-2 with TRBJ2-7; 8 nucleotides line up with TRBD1. This CDR3 is 17 amino acids long. CDR1 is SGHTA, CDR2 FQGNSA, per germline. V was clipped by 0 bases and J by 5 bases; unmatched bases: 12.

The chain carries TRBV7-9 and TRBJ2-3; tentatively, D is TRBD2 (5 bases). This CDR3 has 13 residues. CDR1 is SEHNR and CDR2 is FQNEAQ in the germline V gene (reference sequence). The V gene lost 5 bases and the J gene lost 3 bases, with 9 bases spanning the gap. CDR3 sequence (DNA): TGTGCCAGCAGCGGGAGCGCAACAGATACGCAGTATTTT. The encoded protein is CASSGSATDTQYF.

This clone was counted a single time. The chain's CDR3 is CAWSVSQYTDTQYF. The CDR3 DNA is TGTGCCTGGAGTGTTTCACAGTACACAGATACGCAGTATTTT. The chain joins TRBV30 to TRBJ2-3; the D is unclear. Germline V gives CDR1 GTSNPN, CDR2 SVGIG (reference sequence). The CDR3 sequence is 14 residues long. Trimming shortened V by 0 bases and J by 2 bases, and 9 bases separated the two germline ends. Full variable domain (remainder filled in from reference TRBV30 and TRBJ2-3): SQTIHQWPATLVQPVGSPLSLECTVEGTSNPNLYWYRQAAGRGLQLLFYSVGIGQISSEVPQNLSASRPQDRQFILSSKKLLLSDSGFYLCAWSVSQYTDTQYFGPGTRLTVL.

The chain is built from TRBV7-3 and TRBJ2-1; D not certain. The CDR3 contains 13 residues. V was clipped by 6 bases and J by 3 bases, with 9 bases between them. Per germline, CDR1 SGHTA and CDR2 FQGTGA. CDR3 loop: CASSFDVYNEQFF. For the CDR3, the DNA is TGTGCCAGCAGTTTCGACGTCTACAATGAGCAGTTCTTC.

This sequence joins TRBV30 and TRBJ2-6; D unclear. CDR1 and CDR2 from the germline V gene are GTSNPN and SVGIG (reference sequence). The length of the CDR3 is 14 residues. V was cut by 3 bases and J by 0 bases, with 6 bases left in between. Here the CDR3 DNA reads TGTGCCTGGAGAGGCACCTCTGGGGCCAACGTCCTGACTTTC. It codes for CAWRGTSGANVLTF.

The rearrangement links TRBV30 to TRBJ1-5, with a possible D match to TRBD1 (6 bases). V shed 7 bases and J shed 2 bases, with 15 bases lying between them. The V gene's germline CDR1 is GTSNPN and CDR2 SVGIG (reference sequence). The length of the CDR3 is 14 residues. The CDR3 protein is CASSWGGGNQPQHF. CDR3 in DNA: TGTGCCTCATCCTGGGGGGGCGGCAATCAGCCCCAGCATTTT.

V gene TRBV2 combines with J gene TRBJ1-3; D ambiguous. This CDR3 is 15 amino acids long. Trimming pared 4 bases from V and 0 bases from J, leaving 10 bases between. Germline CDR1 and CDR2: SNHLY and FYNNEI. CDR3 sequence (DNA): TGTGCCAGCAGTGTTTCCGGCAGCTCTGGAAACACCATATATTTT. Translating it yields CASSVSGSSGNTIYF.

The gene calls are TRBV3-1 (or the pseudogene TRBV3-2) and TRBJ2-2; 7 bases match TRBD2. The CDR3 runs 13 residues. Unmatched junction bases numbered 4, after V lost 4 bases and J lost 8 bases. CDR1 is LGHDT, CDR2 YNNKEL, per germline (reference sequence). The CDR3 sequence: CASSLAGVGELFF. The CDR3 DNA sequence: TGTGCCAGCAGCCTAGCGGGTGTTGGGGAGCTGTTTTTT.

The genes are TRBV6-5 and TRBJ1-1; the D gene is possibly TRBD1 (5 bases). V lost 9 bases, J lost 1 base, and 12 bases lay in between. The CDR3 length is 13 residues. Germline assignment: CDR1 MNHEY and CDR2 SVGAGI. CDR3: CASSGNWNTEAFF. The CDR3 DNA is TGTGCCAGTTCAGGGAATTGGAACACTGAAGCTTTCTTT.

The chain employs TRBV7-3 and TRBJ2-3; 9 positions match TRBD2. The CDR3 is 15 amino acids. The V gene end was trimmed by 2 bases and the J gene end by 6 bases; junction bases not matched to a gene: 6. CDR1 and CDR2 (germline): SGHTA, FQGTGA. The CDR3 loop is CASSLGTSPPDTQYF. The DNA for the CDR3 is TGTGCCAGCAGCTTAGGGACTAGCCCCCCGGATACGCAGTATTTT.

This clone ranks as medium-sized. This chain uses TRBV9 with TRBJ2-4; TRBD2 might be the D (6 bases). The V gene's germline CDR1 is SGDLS and CDR2 YYNGEE. The germline V and J ends were trimmed by 4 bases and 1 base, with 12 bases remaining between them. This CDR3 comprises 15 residues. The CDR3 loop is CASSNAGLAKNIQYF. CDR3 DNA: TGTGCCAGCAGCAACGCGGGACTGGCCAAAAACATTCAGTACTTC.

V usage is TRBV28 and J usage is TRBJ2-7; 8 bases match TRBD2. V lost 7 bases, J lost 4 bases, and 12 bases stayed unmatched. The CDR3 length is 15 residues. The germline CDR1 and CDR2 sequences are MDHEN and SYDVKM. The CDR3 region has the DNA TGTGCCAGCAAGGGGGACGGGGGGGGGTTATACGAGCAGTACTTC. This codes for CASKGDGGGLYEQYF.

J is TRBJ1-4 and V is TRBV3-1 (or the pseudogene TRBV3-2); D ambiguous. Trimming stripped 4 bases from V and 8 bases from J, with 14 bases between. The V gene's germline CDR1 is LGHDT and CDR2 YNNKEL (reference sequence). The CDR3 runs to 14 residues. For the CDR3, the DNA is TGTGCCAGCAGCCTTGGGCCCGGTCGGGAAAAACTGTTTTTT. It encodes CASSLGPGREKLFF.

The V gene is TRBV9, the J gene TRBJ2-7; the D gene could be TRBD1 or TRBD2 (5 bases each). Germline V gene lookup returns CDR1 SGDLS and CDR2 YYNGEE. V was trimmed by 2 bases and J by 1 base, leaving 10 bases between them. The length of the CDR3 is 14 residues. DNA for the CDR3: TGTGCCAGCAGCGTCACGGGGCATTCCTACGAGCAGTACTTC. It yields the protein CASSVTGHSYEQYF.

The chain has TRBV4-3 and TRBJ2-5; D is perhaps TRBD1 or TRBD2 (5 bases each). Germline V CDR1 and CDR2: LGHNA, YSLEER. The CDR3 totals 15 residues. V was trimmed by 0 bases and J by 1 base, leaving 9 bases between them. The CDR3 is CASSQDWGPQETQYF. CDR3 DNA: TGCGCCAGCAGCCAAGACTGGGGACCCCAAGAGACCCAGTACTTC.

This sequence joins TRBV3-1 (or the pseudogene TRBV3-2) and TRBJ2-1; the D is unclear. Germline V lookup: CDR1 LGHDT, CDR2 YNNKEL (reference sequence). The CDR3 is 12 amino acids. Trimming pared 2 bases from V and 10 bases from J, leaving 9 bases between. The CDR3 DNA follows: TGTGCCAGCAGCCAAATGCGTGGCGAGCAGTTCTTC. This gives the protein CASSQMRGEQFF.

This clone is medium-sized within its sample. V is TRBV2 and J is TRBJ1-2; maybe TRBD1 (5 bases). The V end lost 3 bases, the J end lost 3 bases, and 8 bases lay between the germline ends. The CDR3 contains 13 residues. Germline CDR1 SNHLY, CDR2 FYNNEI. CDR3 coding DNA: TGTGCCAGCAGTGAGGAGGGGTACTATGGCTACACCTTC. This translates into CASSEEGYYGYTF.

V usage is TRBV5-6 and J usage is TRBJ1-5, with D hard to call. The germline CDR1 and CDR2 sequences are SGHDT and YYEEEE. The CDR3 spans 14 residues. Trimming left V 0 bases short and J 11 bases short, with 15 bases between. CDR3 coding DNA: TGTGCCAGCAGCTTGGATGGGCAAAAAAGGGCCCAGCATTTT. This translates into CASSLDGQKRAQHF.

The V and J genes are TRBV10-2 and TRBJ2-3, with 9 positions matching TRBD1. The length of the CDR3 is 16 residues. Unmatched junction bases numbered 13, after V lost 6 bases and J lost 6 bases. CDR1 and CDR2 (germline): WSHSY, SAAADI. The CDR3 DNA follows: TGCGCCAGCAGGTATACAGGGGGCGCGTTTTCGGATACGCAGTATTTT. Protein: CASRYTGGAFSDTQYF.

V gene TRBV6-5 combines with J gene TRBJ1-1; D is possibly TRBD1 (6 bases). The CDR3 has 14 residues. With 7 bases removed from V and 4 bases from J, the gap between germline ends came to 16 bases. CDR1 is MNHEY and CDR2 is SVGAGI in the germline V gene. The CDR3 spells CASMGGARVTEAFF. The DNA for the CDR3 is TGTGCCAGCATGGGGGGGGCCAGGGTCACTGAAGCTTTCTTT.

This clone was counted between two and nine times. The V call is TRBV4-3, the J call TRBJ1-4; unclear D gene. Germline-derived CDR1 and CDR2 are LGHNA and YSLEER. The CDR3 spans 16 residues. The V and J ends lost 3 bases and 2 bases respectively, with 13 bases between them. For the CDR3, the DNA is TGCGCCAGCAGCCACCGTAATAGGTATACTAATGAAAAACTGTTTTTT. It encodes CASSHRNRYTNEKLFF.